Below are 22 T cell receptor beta chains sequenced from a single sample in a study of CD8 T cells in ankylosing spondylitis. General observations from the study: Typical of ankylosing spondylitis blood, it appeared, was a TCR beta motif of under 10 highly homologous variants.

These receptors are not linked to any known antigen. A single record per CDR3 protein comes from TCRdb applying MiXCR to the 5' RACE reads. Of roughly 370,000 distinct CDR3 sequences listed, under 25% were seen once; the top ten hold about 16%. The specimen was blood, either unsorted or a sorted T cell fraction (not recorded which). All receptors come from a male donor with ankylosing spondylitis.

This clonotype was seen a few times. The chain combines TRBV29-1 with TRBJ2-2; 8 positions match TRBD2. After removal of 0 bases from V and 7 bases from J, the junction contained 7 bases not matched to a gene. The CDR3 extends over 15 amino acids. Germline values: CDR1 SQVTM, CDR2 ANQGSEA. The CDR3 reads CSVEDRVGGDGELFF. The CDR3 nucleotides read TGCAGCGTTGAAGATCGGGTCGGGGGGGACGGGGAGCTGTTTTTT.

This clonotype was detected many times. CDR3 nucleotides: TGTGCCAGCAGTTTAGCGGGAGGGGACACCGGGGAGCTGTTTTTT. Its translation is CASSLAGGDTGELFF. This sequence joins TRBV28 and TRBJ2-2, with 9 bases that match TRBD2. The CDR3 spans 15 residues. Germline loops: CDR1 MDHEN, CDR2 SYDVKM. V gave up 2 bases and J gave up 3 bases; unmatched junction bases: 1. Based on the CDR3 plus reference TRBV28 and TRBJ2-2, the full variable domain is DVKVTQSSRYLVKRTGEKVFLECVQDMDHENMFWYRQDPGLGLRLIYFSYDVKMKEKGDIPEGYSVSREKKERFSLILESASTNQTSMYLCASSLAGGDTGELFFGEGSRLTVL.

This clonotype was recorded a few times. The rearrangement uses TRBV12-3 or TRBV12-4 and TRBJ1-6; D remains unclear. Between the trimmed V and J ends, which lost 6 bases and 7 bases, there was a span of 13 bases. The CDR3 totals 14 residues. CDR3 sequence: CASSPRSWNSPLHF. CDR3 nucleotides: TGTGCCAGCAGCCCTCGCTCTTGGAATTCACCCCTCCACTTT.

The rearrangement uses TRBV20-1 and TRBJ2-7; 13 bases align to TRBD2. From germline, CDR1 is DFQATT and CDR2 SNEGSKA (reference sequence). CDR3 size: 16 residues. With 6 bases clipped from V and 5 bases from J, the junction kept 13 bases outside the gene matches. CDR3 protein: CSADPGLAGLGNEQYF. Written as DNA, the CDR3 is TGCAGTGCGGATCCGGGACTAGCGGGATTGGGAAACGAGCAGTACTTC.

The chain carries TRBV6-2 or TRBV6-3 and TRBJ1-1; the match to TRBD1 covers 7 bases. The CDR3 contains 12 residues. Unmatched junction bases numbered 11, after V lost 8 bases and J lost 11 bases. Germline CDR1 MNHEY, CDR2 SVGEGT. The CDR3: CASLDWDRGAFF. CDR3 in DNA: TGTGCCAGCCTTGATTGGGACAGAGGGGCTTTCTTT.

J is TRBJ2-3 and V is TRBV6-1; D unresolved. CDR1 is MNHNS and CDR2 is SASEGT in the germline V gene. The CDR3 length is 11 residues. V dropped 3 bases and J dropped 6 bases, with 4 bases sitting between them. CDR3 amino acids: CASSEYDTQYF. CDR3 sequence (DNA): TGTGCCAGCAGTGAGTACGATACGCAGTATTTT.

The chain carries TRBV20-1 and TRBJ2-3; 12 bases are shared with TRBD2. The V gene's germline CDR1 is DFQATT and CDR2 SNEGSKA (reference sequence). There are 14 residues in the CDR3. The V segment lost 6 bases and the J segment 5 bases; nucleotides outside the gene matches: 6. This CDR3 reads CSARTSGAGDTQYF. The DNA of the CDR3 is TGCAGTGCCCGGACTAGCGGGGCGGGAGATACGCAGTATTTT.

The sample holds a few counts of this clonotype. This chain links TRBV15 with TRBJ2-3, with 7 bases lining up with TRBD2. There are 14 residues in the CDR3. V lost 6 bases and J lost 4; bases outside the gene matches: 7. Germline V gives CDR1 LNHNV, CDR2 YYDKDF (reference sequence). CDR3 protein: CATSWTSSADTQYF. The CDR3 DNA reads TGTGCCACCAGTTGGACTAGTTCGGCAGATACGCAGTATTTT. Using reference TRBV15 and TRBJ2-3 for the parts outside the CDR3, the full variable domain is DAMVIQNPRYQVTQFGKPVTLSCSQTLNHNVMYWYQQKSSQAPKLLFHYYDKDFNNEADTPDNFQSRRPNTSFCFLDIRSPGLGDTAMYLCATSWTSSADTQYFGPGTRLTVL.

Only a few counts were recorded for this clonotype. The chain combines TRBV6-1 with TRBJ1-2; tentatively, D is TRBD1 (5 bases). This CDR3 comprises 14 residues. The V gene's germline CDR1 is MNHNS and CDR2 SASEGT. V was shortened by 6 bases and J by 0 bases, with 11 bases between the two germline ends. The CDR3 region has the DNA TGTGCCAGCAGAACAGGTGAAGCTAACTATGGCTACACCTTC. Translated: CASRTGEANYGYTF.

The chain is built from TRBV5-1 and TRBJ2-3; 14 bases line up with TRBD2. V trimming: 4 bases; J trimming: 0 bases; junction bases outside the gene matches: 7. The V gene's germline CDR1 is SGHRS and CDR2 YFSETQ. The CDR3 is 18 amino acids. Here the CDR3 DNA reads TGCGCCAGCAGCACTAGACTAGCGGGAGGGGCTAGCACAGATACGCAGTATTTT. Its translation: CASSTRLAGGASTDTQYF.

V gene TRBV28 combines with J gene TRBJ1-1, with a possible D match to TRBD1 (5 bases). Germline assignment: CDR1 MDHEN and CDR2 SYDVKM. The CDR3 runs to 12 residues. V shed 7 bases and J shed 5 bases, with 11 bases lying between them. The CDR3 nucleotides are TGTGCCAGCATGGGGGGGTGGACTGAAGCTTTCTTT. This sequence encodes CASMGGWTEAFF.

This rearrangement joins TRBV6-4 to TRBJ2-7, with no clear D. Germline loops: CDR1 MRHNA, CDR2 SNTAGT. Deletions cut 7 bases from V and 3 bases from J, with 10 bases between. This CDR3 spans 12 amino acids. The CDR3 is CASKPISYEQYF. DNA for the CDR3: TGTGCCAGCAAGCCAATCAGCTACGAGCAGTACTTC.

This clonotype was counted many times. The chain carries TRBV7-8 and TRBJ1-5; the D gene is possibly TRBD1 (6 bases). Per the germline V gene, CDR1 is SGHVS and CDR2 is FQNEAQ. The CDR3 is 16 amino acids. With 5 bases removed from V and 0 bases from J, the gap between germline ends came to 14 bases. This CDR3 is CASSPLGQRSNQPQHF. CDR3 DNA: TGTGCCAGCAGCCCTCTCGGACAGCGTAGCAATCAGCCCCAGCATTTT.

There are a few counts of this clonotype. This chain joins TRBV6-5 and TRBJ1-1; D not resolved. Germline CDR1 MNHEY, CDR2 SVGAGI. The CDR3 sequence is 15 residues long. Trimming removed 0 bases at V and 3 bases at J, with 11 bases between. CDR3 residues: CASSYSNNGDTEAFF. The CDR3 DNA sequence: TGTGCCAGCAGTTACTCGAATAATGGGGACACTGAAGCTTTCTTT.

A few counts support this clonotype. V usage is TRBV20-1 and J usage is TRBJ2-5, with TRBD2 matching 7 bases. This CDR3 is built from 14 residues. V shed 5 bases, J shed 4 bases, and the junction held 10 bases outside the gene matches. Germline V gene sequence: CDR1 DFQATT, CDR2 SNEGSKA (reference sequence). The CDR3 coding sequence is TGCAGTGCTTGCGGGACTACCCGCGGAGAGACCCAGTACTTC. It specifies CSACGTTRGETQYF.

The rearrangement links TRBV20-1 to TRBJ2-7; D not resolved. Trimming removed 2 bases at V and 3 bases at J, with 5 bases between. Germline V gene sequence: CDR1 DFQATT, CDR2 SNEGSKA (reference sequence). This CDR3 comprises 11 residues. The CDR3 loop reads CSARNNYEQYF. CDR3 bases: TGCAGTGCTAGAAATAACTACGAGCAGTACTTC.

This chain joins TRBV2 and TRBJ1-1; the D gene is possibly TRBD1 (6 bases). The CDR3 is 12 residues long. The V end lost 8 bases, the J end lost 8 bases, and 15 bases lay between the germline ends. Germline assignment: CDR1 SNHLY and CDR2 FYNNEI. CDR3 in amino acids: CASLRSGGEAFF. The CDR3 nucleotides read TGTGCCAGCCTCAGGAGTGGGGGCGAAGCTTTCTTT. Drawing the rest from reference TRBV2 and TRBJ1-1, the complete variable domain is EPEVTQTPSHQVTQMGQEVILRCVPISNHLYFYWYRQILGQKVEFLVSFYNNEISEKSEIFDDQFSVERPDGSNFTLKIRSTKLEDSAMYFCASLRSGGEAFFGQGTRLTVV.

This clonotype was counted only a few times. The J gene is TRBJ2-1, the V gene TRBV7-9; D is uncertain. Trimming shortened V by 4 bases and J by 6 bases, and 13 bases separated the two germline ends. Looked up from germline, CDR1 is SEHNR and CDR2 is FQNEAQ (reference sequence). The CDR3 sequence is 14 residues long. CDR3 sequence: CASSSPPIGNEQFF. Here the CDR3 DNA reads TGTGCCAGCAGCTCCCCCCCTATTGGCAATGAGCAGTTCTTC.

This clonotype was detected a few times. The J gene is TRBJ1-5, the V gene TRBV27; D may be TRBD1 (5 bases). Deletions cut 5 bases from V and 6 bases from J, with 17 bases between. CDR3 length: 15 residues. Germline V gene lookup returns CDR1 MNHEY and CDR2 SMNVEV (reference sequence). As DNA, the CDR3 is TGTGCCAGCAGTCAGCGGGGCGGTGGGGTTCAGCCCCAGCATTTT. Protein product: CASSQRGGGVQPQHF.

The chain carries TRBV19 and TRBJ1-1, with D uncertain. CDR1 is LNHDA, CDR2 SQIVND, per germline (reference sequence). V lost 4 bases, J lost 1 base, and 10 bases lay in between. The CDR3 is 14 amino acids. Here the CDR3 DNA reads TGTGCCAGTAGTACCACGAGTGGGAACACTGAAGCTTTCTTT. This encodes CASSTTSGNTEAFF.

This clonotype was found a few times. The chain is built from TRBV7-2 and TRBJ2-3; the match to TRBD1 covers 8 bases. This CDR3 comprises 16 residues. V was clipped by 6 bases and J by 0 bases; unmatched bases: 8. The germline gives CDR1 SGHTA, CDR2 FQGNSA. The CDR3 reads CASSLNRGASTDTQYF. In DNA form, the CDR3 reads TGTGCCAGCAGTCTAAACAGGGGGGCTAGCACAGATACGCAGTATTTT.

There are a few counts of this clonotype. V gene TRBV20-1 combines with J gene TRBJ2-2; D call uncertain. The germline V and J ends were trimmed by 0 bases and 2 bases, with 7 bases remaining between them. The CDR3 covers 14 residues. CDR1 DFQATT and CDR2 SNEGSKA come from the germline V gene (reference sequence). CDR3 amino acids: CSARDFRNTGELFF. DNA of the CDR3: TGCAGTGCTAGAGATTTTAGAAACACCGGGGAGCTGTTTTTT.